The 32 T cell receptor beta chains in this list originate from one sample, sequenced in a study of CD8 T cells in ankylosing spondylitis. Notes on the study in general: For ankylosing spondylitis blood, a TCR beta motif of eight or nine highly homologous variants appeared characteristic.

Their recognized antigens are unknown. TCRdb reprocessed the 5' RACE reads with MiXCR, giving one entry per CDR3 protein. This sample has under 850,000 distinct CDR3 sequences, with around 20% found just once. The sample was blood, either unsorted or a sorted T cell fraction (not recorded which). The receptors were gathered from a male donor with ankylosing spondylitis.

This clonotype has only a few counts. This rearrangement joins TRBV7-2 to TRBJ2-3; the D gene is possibly TRBD2 (6 bases). The V gene's germline CDR1 is SGHTA and CDR2 FQGNSA. The CDR3 is 16 residues long. Trimming removed 5 bases at V and 0 bases at J, with 15 bases between. Written as DNA, the CDR3 is TGTGCCAGCAGCGTATTTAGCGGATCTAGCACAGATACGCAGTATTTT. Residues: CASSVFSGSSTDTQYF.

The gene calls are TRBV12-3 or TRBV12-4 and TRBJ2-7; possibly TRBD1 for D (6 bases). V lost 3 bases and J lost 4, with 16 bases in between. The CDR3 extends over 15 amino acids. The CDR3 sequence is CASSLGARSGYEQYF. Written as DNA, the CDR3 is TGTGCCAGCAGTTTGGGGGCTAGATCGGGTTACGAGCAGTACTTC.

This clonotype came up a few times. This sequence joins TRBV27 and TRBJ1-2, with TRBD1 identical over 7 bases. Germline trimming cut 6 bases from V and 2 bases from J; bases unmatched to any gene: 9. CDR1 and CDR2 from the germline V gene are MNHEY and SMNVEV (reference sequence). The length of the CDR3 is 15 residues. This CDR3 is CASRRIQGRNYGYTF. DNA for the CDR3: TGTGCCAGCAGGCGGATACAGGGGAGAAACTATGGCTACACCTTC.

This clonotype appeared a few times. The V and J genes are TRBV6-1 and TRBJ1-6; D call uncertain. Germline V CDR1 and CDR2: MNHNS, SASEGT. The CDR3 loop spans 15 amino acids. V lost 1 base and J lost 7, with 11 bases in between. The CDR3 DNA reads as TGTGCCAGCAGTGAAGTCGAACGGATGAATTCACCCCTCCACTTT. Residues: CASSEVERMNSPLHF.

This clonotype was counted only a few times. V is TRBV11-2 and J is TRBJ1-1; possibly TRBD1 for D (6 bases). Between the trimmed V and J ends, which lost 9 bases and 11 bases, there was a span of 19 bases. The CDR3 loop spans 12 amino acids. Germline CDR1 SGHAT, CDR2 FQNNGV. CDR3 loop: CASGGGPIFAFF. The CDR3 nucleotides are TGTGCCAGTGGGGGGGGGCCGATTTTTGCTTTCTTT.

This clonotype was counted between two and nine times. The V gene is TRBV12-3 or TRBV12-4, the J gene TRBJ2-7; D is unclear. Trimming pared 1 base from V and 5 bases from J, leaving 12 bases between. The CDR3 runs 14 residues. CDR3 amino acids: CASSLVLGLDEQYF. In nucleotides, the CDR3 is TGTGCCAGCAGTTTAGTACTGGGGTTAGACGAGCAGTACTTC.

The gene calls are TRBV4-3 and TRBJ2-2; D possibly corresponds to TRBD1 (6 bases). Per the germline V gene, CDR1 is LGHNA and CDR2 is YSLEER. The germline V and J ends were trimmed by 0 bases and 6 bases, with 8 bases remaining between them. The CDR3 length is 14 residues. The chain's CDR3 is CASSQDKGAGELFF. The CDR3 DNA follows: TGCGCCAGCAGCCAAGATAAGGGGGCCGGGGAGCTGTTTTTT.

There are a few counts of this clonotype. The chain is built from TRBV2 and TRBJ2-7, with 7 bases fitting TRBD1. Germline values: CDR1 SNHLY, CDR2 FYNNEI. There are 16 residues in the CDR3. Losses at the gene ends were 1 base for V and 1 base for J; bases not matched to a gene: 7. The DNA for the CDR3 is TGTGCCAGCAGTGAAGAGGGGGCGGTGGGTTCCTACGAGCAGTACTTC. It specifies CASSEEGAVGSYEQYF.

V is TRBV2 and J is TRBJ2-1; 12 nucleotides align to TRBD2. The V gene end was trimmed by 6 bases and the J gene end by 4 bases; junction bases not matched to a gene: 1. CDR1 and CDR2 from the germline V gene are SNHLY and FYNNEI. The CDR3 consists of 14 residues. CDR3 in DNA: TGTGCCAGCAGAGGACTAGCGGGATACAATGAGCAGTTCTTC. This codes for CASRGLAGYNEQFF. Based on the CDR3 plus reference TRBV2 and TRBJ2-1, the full variable domain is EPEVTQTPSHQVTQMGQEVILRCVPISNHLYFYWYRQILGQKVEFLVSFYNNEISEKSEIFDDQFSVERPDGSNFTLKIRSTKLEDSAMYFCASRGLAGYNEQFFGPGTRLTVL.

This clonotype appeared a few times. This rearrangement joins TRBV18 to TRBJ1-3; no clear D. Germline assignment: CDR1 KGHSH and CDR2 LQKENI. The V gene lost 3 bases and the J gene lost 2 bases, with 14 bases spanning the gap. This CDR3 region has 16 residues. The DNA of the CDR3 is TGTGCCAGCTCACCGTTCGACGGGGTAACTGGAAACACCATATATTTT. The encoded protein is CASSPFDGVTGNTIYF.

This clonotype showed up just a few times. The chain combines TRBV12-3 or TRBV12-4 with TRBJ1-4; D gene uncertain. The V gene lost 6 bases and the J gene lost 7 bases, with 15 bases spanning the gap. The CDR3 extends over 14 amino acids. CDR3 nucleotides: TGTGCCAGCAGGGATCACAACCGAGGTGAAAAACTGTTTTTT. Encoded protein: CASRDHNRGEKLFF.

This clonotype was seen more than once but under ten times. The CDR3 DNA reads TGTGCCACCAGTGATTCAAGAAGCCCCACAGATACGCAGTATTTT. Residues: CATSDSRSPTDTQYF. The rearrangement links TRBV24-1 to TRBJ2-3; D remains ambiguous. The CDR3 has 15 residues. Germline V gene lookup returns CDR1 KGHDR and CDR2 SFDVKD. V gave up 2 bases and J gave up 2 bases, with 10 bases separating them.

This clonotype was recorded a few times. The rearrangement links TRBV7-2 to TRBJ2-7, with 9 positions matching TRBD2. The ends lost 3 bases at V and 2 bases at J; junction bases unmatched: 5. This CDR3 comprises 15 residues. CDR1 is SGHTA and CDR2 is FQGNSA in the germline V gene. DNA for the CDR3: TGTGCCAGCAGCTTTAGCGGGAGCGGAACCTACGAGCAGTACTTC. Encoded protein: CASSFSGSGTYEQYF.

Many counts were recorded for this clonotype. This chain links TRBV20-1 with TRBJ2-3, with TRBD2 as a possible D gene (5 bases). The germline V gene has CDR1 DFQATT and CDR2 SNEGSKA (reference sequence). The CDR3 has 13 amino acids. V gave up 1 base and J gave up 3 bases, with 8 bases separating them. CDR3 loop: CSARGGATDTQYF. The CDR3 DNA reads as TGCAGTGCTAGAGGGGGAGCGACAGATACGCAGTATTTT.

This sequence joins TRBV14 and TRBJ2-2; possibly TRBD2 for D (5 bases). This CDR3 contains 19 residues. V was pared by 1 base and J by 6 bases, with 24 bases between. The germline V gene encodes CDR1 SGHDN and CDR2 FVKESK. CDR3 nucleotide sequence: TGTGCCAGCAGCCAAGCATTCGGCTATGGCAGCGGATCGGCCGGGGAGCTGTTTTTT. This sequence encodes CASSQAFGYGSGSAGELFF.

In this sample, this clonotype turned up a few times. This sequence joins TRBV2 and TRBJ2-1, with TRBD2 matching 15 bases. The CDR3 is 16 residues long. The V segment lost 6 bases and the J segment 9 bases; nucleotides outside the gene matches: 9. Germline V lookup: CDR1 SNHLY, CDR2 FYNNEI. The CDR3 bases are TGTGCCAGCAGCCCGGGACTAGCGGGAGGTAGAAGTGAGCAGTTCTTC. It specifies CASSPGLAGGRSEQFF.

This clonotype was recorded a few times. The chain couples TRBV7-9 to TRBJ2-2; either TRBD1 or TRBD2 may supply D (5 bases each). Germline V gene sequence: CDR1 SEHNR, CDR2 FQNEAQ (reference sequence). The CDR3 runs 15 residues. Trimming shortened V by 3 bases and J by 0 bases, and 8 bases separated the two germline ends. The CDR3 nucleotides read TGTGCCAGCAGCTTTGAGGGGCCGAACACCGGGGAGCTGTTTTTT. Translation gives CASSFEGPNTGELFF.

This sequence joins TRBV6-2 or TRBV6-3 and TRBJ2-1, with D tentatively TRBD2 (6 bases). With 5 bases removed from V and 9 bases from J, the gap between germline ends came to 11 bases. CDR3 length: 12 residues. Looked up from germline, CDR1 is MNHEY and CDR2 is SVGEGT. CDR3 nucleotides: TGTGCCAGCAGTCTACCGCGGGGTGAGCAGTTCTTC. Translated, it gives CASSLPRGEQFF.

This chain uses TRBV7-9 with TRBJ2-2; TRBD2 agrees at 8 bases. The CDR3 extends over 16 amino acids. Trimming at V came to 3 bases and at J to 4 bases, leaving 7 bases not matched to a gene. Germline lookup yields CDR1 SEHNR and CDR2 FQNEAQ (reference sequence). The CDR3 loop reads CASSFISGGPTGELFF. The CDR3, as DNA: TGTGCCAGCAGCTTTATCAGCGGGGGACCCACCGGGGAGCTGTTTTTT.

This clonotype has a handful of counts. The J gene is TRBJ2-1, the V gene TRBV28; a possible D gene is TRBD1 (5 bases). CDR3 length equals 18 residues. The V gene lost 5 bases and the J gene lost 4 bases, with 24 bases spanning the gap. CDR1 MDHEN and CDR2 SYDVKM come from the germline V gene. The CDR3 is CASSAPLFGGHIYNEQFF. The CDR3 DNA sequence: TGTGCCAGCAGTGCACCCCTCTTTGGCGGACACATTTACAATGAGCAGTTCTTC.

This clonotype has more than one count but fewer than ten. V is TRBV29-1 and J is TRBJ2-2; weak D call: TRBD1 (6 bases). Trimming took off 5 bases at V and 4 bases at J, with 11 bases between the two ends. This CDR3 spans 13 amino acids. Germline V gene data show CDR1 as SQVTM and CDR2 as ANQGSEA. CDR3 in amino acids: CSVWTDSTGELFF. The CDR3 coding sequence is TGCAGCGTTTGGACAGATTCCACCGGGGAGCTGTTTTTT.

A few counts support this clonotype. This chain joins TRBV15 and TRBJ1-3; D remains unclear. Germline V lookup: CDR1 LNHNV, CDR2 YYDKDF (reference sequence). V was cut by 1 base and J by 0 bases, with 10 bases left in between. CDR3 length: 16 amino acids. The CDR3 bases are TGTGCCACCAGCAGAGTCTTAGGGAACTCTGGAAACACCATATATTTT. It specifies CATSRVLGNSGNTIYF.

The chain uses TRBV30 and TRBJ2-1; D is unclear. Germline CDR1 reads GTSNPN; CDR2 reads SVGIG (reference sequence). The V gene lost 5 bases and the J gene lost 3 bases, with 5 bases spanning the gap. This CDR3 comprises 11 residues. Here the CDR3 reads CAWGDYNEQFF. The CDR3 DNA reads as TGTGCCTGGGGCGACTACAATGAGCAGTTCTTC.

This clonotype showed up just a few times. The chain couples TRBV24-1 to TRBJ2-3, with a tentative D call TRBD2 (6 bases). The CDR3 runs to 15 residues. The V and J ends lost 4 bases and 5 bases respectively, with 15 bases between them. Germline V gene data show CDR1 as KGHDR and CDR2 as SFDVKD. CDR3 bases: TGTGCCACCAGTGAGGGGACTTCTCCGGGAGATACGCAGTATTTT. Its protein product is CATSEGTSPGDTQYF.

This clonotype was seen a handful of times. The chain has TRBV20-1 and TRBJ1-4, with D possibly TRBD1 on 6 matching bases. The CDR3 has 14 residues. V was clipped by 7 bases and J by 6 bases, with 18 bases between them. In germline, CDR1 is DFQATT, CDR2 SNEGSKA (reference sequence). The CDR3 nucleotides are TGCAGTGGGGTGAGGGGGGTCGGGGATGAAAAACTGTTTTTT. Translated, it gives CSGVRGVGDEKLFF.

This chain links TRBV15 with TRBJ1-3; D gene unclear. Germline loops: CDR1 LNHNV, CDR2 YYDKDF (reference sequence). The CDR3 has 15 amino acids. V lost 0 bases and J 4 bases, leaving 10 bases between the germline ends. CDR3 sequence: CATSRDWVGGNTIYF. Here the CDR3 DNA reads TGTGCCACCAGCAGAGATTGGGTAGGCGGAAACACCATATATTTT.

The chain carries TRBV6-2 or TRBV6-3 and TRBJ2-5; D possibly uses TRBD1 or TRBD2 (5 bases each). V dropped 0 bases and J dropped 2 bases, with 13 bases sitting between them. The germline gives CDR1 MNHEY, CDR2 SVGEGT. This CDR3 spans 16 amino acids. This CDR3 reads CASSYSRGQKQETQYF. The CDR3 nucleotides read TGTGCCAGCAGTTACTCGAGGGGCCAGAAGCAAGAGACCCAGTACTTC.

The rearrangement uses TRBV4-1 and TRBJ2-3; 8 positions agree with TRBD1. The CDR3 sequence is 16 residues long. The germline V gene encodes CDR1 MGHRA and CDR2 YSYEKL. The junction had 6 bases not matched to a gene; V was cut back by 3 bases and J by 1 base. This CDR3 reads CASSQARGPGTDTQYF. The CDR3 nucleotides are TGCGCCAGCAGCCAGGCCAGGGGGCCGGGCACAGATACGCAGTATTTT.

This clonotype came up a few times. The chain is built from TRBV27 and TRBJ2-1, with 7 nucleotides matching TRBD2. The germline V gene encodes CDR1 MNHEY and CDR2 SMNVEV (reference sequence). V was pared by 6 bases and J by 0 bases, with 11 bases of the junction left unmatched. The CDR3 consists of 17 residues. The CDR3 here is CASSPSERGGSYNEQFF. CDR3 bases: TGTGCCAGCAGCCCCTCCGAGCGGGGAGGCTCCTACAATGAGCAGTTCTTC.

This clonotype was detected a few times. This rearrangement joins TRBV5-1 to TRBJ2-5, with D possibly being TRBD2 (6 bases). The V end was cut by 4 bases, the J end by 5 bases, with 15 bases between. Germline V gene lookup returns CDR1 SGHRS and CDR2 YFSETQ. The CDR3 extends over 14 amino acids. CDR3: CASSREIGAETQYF. CDR3 sequence (DNA): TGCGCCAGCAGCCGGGAGATCGGCGCGGAGACCCAGTACTTC.

Only a few counts were recorded for this clonotype. This sequence joins TRBV4-1 and TRBJ2-7; D call uncertain. V was trimmed by 9 bases and J by 2 bases, leaving 11 bases between them. Germline CDR1 and CDR2: MGHRA and YSYEKL. The CDR3 runs to 12 residues. CDR3 residues: CASQGQTYEQYF. CDR3 coding DNA: TGCGCCAGTCAAGGGCAGACCTACGAGCAGTACTTC.

This clonotype was seen a handful of times. The chain is built from TRBV12-3 or TRBV12-4 and TRBJ1-1; 10 bases are a match to TRBD1. This CDR3 spans 16 amino acids. J was trimmed by 0 bases and V by 7 bases; bases with no gene match: 8. CDR3 protein: CASTNDRGPMNTEAFF. CDR3 bases: TGTGCCAGCACTAATGACAGGGGGCCCATGAACACTGAAGCTTTCTTT.